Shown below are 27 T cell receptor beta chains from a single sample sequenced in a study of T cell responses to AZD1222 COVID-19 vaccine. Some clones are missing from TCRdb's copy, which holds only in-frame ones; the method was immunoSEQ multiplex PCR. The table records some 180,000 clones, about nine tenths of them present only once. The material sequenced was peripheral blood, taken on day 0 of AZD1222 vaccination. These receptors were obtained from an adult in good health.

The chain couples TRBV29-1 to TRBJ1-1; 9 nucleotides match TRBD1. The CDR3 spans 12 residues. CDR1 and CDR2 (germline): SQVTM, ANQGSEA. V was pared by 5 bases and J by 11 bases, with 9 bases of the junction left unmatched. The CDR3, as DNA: TGCAGCGTTCCGGGACAGGGTAGGATTGCTTTCTTT. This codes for CSVPGQGRIAFF.

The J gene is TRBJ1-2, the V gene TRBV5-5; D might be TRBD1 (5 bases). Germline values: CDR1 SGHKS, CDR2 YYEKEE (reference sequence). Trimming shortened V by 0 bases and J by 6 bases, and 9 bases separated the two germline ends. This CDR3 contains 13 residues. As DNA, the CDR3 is TGTGCCAGCAGCTTGGCGGGGACCCATGGCTACACCTTC. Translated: CASSLAGTHGYTF.

CDR3 residues: CASSSQGAGTDTQYF. The DNA of the CDR3 is TGTGCCAGCAGTTCACAGGGGGCAGGCACAGATACGCAGTATTTT. The genes are TRBV6-4 and TRBJ2-3, with TRBD1 matching over 9 bases. J was trimmed by 1 base and V by 5 bases; bases with no gene match: 4. Looked up from germline, CDR1 is MRHNA and CDR2 is SNTAGT. This CDR3 is 15 amino acids long.

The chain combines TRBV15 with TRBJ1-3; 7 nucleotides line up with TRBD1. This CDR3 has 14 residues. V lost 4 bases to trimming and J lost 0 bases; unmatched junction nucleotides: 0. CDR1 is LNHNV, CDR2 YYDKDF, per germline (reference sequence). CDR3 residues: CATSTGGSGNTIYF. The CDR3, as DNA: TGTGCCACCAGCACAGGGGGCTCTGGAAACACCATATATTTT.

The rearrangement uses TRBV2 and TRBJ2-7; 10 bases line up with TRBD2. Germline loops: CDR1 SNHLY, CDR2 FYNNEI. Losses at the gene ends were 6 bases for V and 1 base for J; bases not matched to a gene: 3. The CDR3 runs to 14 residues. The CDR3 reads CASRGTSASYEQYF. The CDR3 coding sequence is TGTGCCAGCAGAGGGACTAGCGCTTCCTACGAGCAGTACTTC.

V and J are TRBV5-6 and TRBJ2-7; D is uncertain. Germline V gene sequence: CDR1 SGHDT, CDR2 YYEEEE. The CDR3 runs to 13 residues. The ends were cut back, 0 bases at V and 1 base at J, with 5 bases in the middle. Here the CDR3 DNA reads TGTGCCAGCAGCTTGGCAGGATCCTACGAGCAGTACTTC. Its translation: CASSLAGSYEQYF.

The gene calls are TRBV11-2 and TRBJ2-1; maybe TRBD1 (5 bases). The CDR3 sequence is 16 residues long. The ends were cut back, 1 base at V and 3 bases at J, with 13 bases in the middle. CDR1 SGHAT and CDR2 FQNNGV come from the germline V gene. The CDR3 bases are TGTGCCAGCAGCTTAGGCGGCACAGGAGTCTACAATGAGCAGTTCTTC. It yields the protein CASSLGGTGVYNEQFF.

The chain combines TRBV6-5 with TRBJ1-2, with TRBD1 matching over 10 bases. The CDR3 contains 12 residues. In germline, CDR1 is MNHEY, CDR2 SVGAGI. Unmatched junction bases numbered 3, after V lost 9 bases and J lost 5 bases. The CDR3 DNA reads TGTGCCAGTTCGGGACAGGGGTATGGCTACACCTTC. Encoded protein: CASSGQGYGYTF.

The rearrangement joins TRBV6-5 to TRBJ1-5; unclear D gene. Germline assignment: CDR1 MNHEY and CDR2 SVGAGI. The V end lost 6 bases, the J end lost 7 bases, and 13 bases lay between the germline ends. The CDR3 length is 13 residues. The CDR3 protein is CASRQDWRQPQHF. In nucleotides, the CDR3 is TGTGCCAGCAGGCAGGACTGGCGACAGCCCCAGCATTTT.

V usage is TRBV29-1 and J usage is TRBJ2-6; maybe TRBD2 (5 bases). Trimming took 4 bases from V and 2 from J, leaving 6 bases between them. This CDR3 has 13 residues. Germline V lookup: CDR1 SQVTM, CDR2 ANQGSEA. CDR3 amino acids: CSVARAGANVLTF. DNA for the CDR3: TGCAGCGTTGCGAGGGCTGGGGCCAACGTCCTGACTTTC.

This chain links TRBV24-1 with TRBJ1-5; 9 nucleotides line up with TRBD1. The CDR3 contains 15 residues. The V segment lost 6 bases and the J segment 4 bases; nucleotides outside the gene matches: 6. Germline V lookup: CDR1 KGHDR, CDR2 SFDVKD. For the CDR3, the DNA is TGTGCCACCAGTCACGGACAGGGGAATAATCAGCCCCAGCATTTT. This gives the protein CATSHGQGNNQPQHF.

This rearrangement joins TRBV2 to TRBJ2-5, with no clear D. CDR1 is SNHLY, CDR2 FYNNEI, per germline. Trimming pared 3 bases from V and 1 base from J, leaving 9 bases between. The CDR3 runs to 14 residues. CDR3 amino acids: CASSDLEIQETQYF. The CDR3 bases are TGTGCCAGCAGTGATTTGGAGATCCAAGAGACCCAGTACTTC.

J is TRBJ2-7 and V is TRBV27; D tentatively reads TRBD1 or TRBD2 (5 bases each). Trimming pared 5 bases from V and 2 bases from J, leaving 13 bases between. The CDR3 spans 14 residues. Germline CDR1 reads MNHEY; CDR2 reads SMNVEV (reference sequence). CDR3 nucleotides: TGTGCCAGCAGTCGCCGGGACGGCCCCTACGAGCAGTACTTC. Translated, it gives CASSRRDGPYEQYF.

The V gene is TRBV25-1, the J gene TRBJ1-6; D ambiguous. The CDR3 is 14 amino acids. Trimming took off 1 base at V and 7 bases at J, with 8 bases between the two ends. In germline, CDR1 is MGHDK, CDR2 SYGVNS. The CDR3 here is CASSEFVPNSPLHF. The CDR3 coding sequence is TGTGCCAGCAGTGAATTCGTCCCAAATTCACCCCTCCACTTT.

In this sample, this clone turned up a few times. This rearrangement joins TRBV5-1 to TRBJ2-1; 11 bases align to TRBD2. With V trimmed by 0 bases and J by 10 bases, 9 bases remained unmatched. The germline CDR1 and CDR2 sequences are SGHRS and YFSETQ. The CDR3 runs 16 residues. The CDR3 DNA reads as TGCGCCAGCAGCTTGGCGGGACTAGCGGCTCCAGGGGAGCAGTTCTTC. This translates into CASSLAGLAAPGEQFF.

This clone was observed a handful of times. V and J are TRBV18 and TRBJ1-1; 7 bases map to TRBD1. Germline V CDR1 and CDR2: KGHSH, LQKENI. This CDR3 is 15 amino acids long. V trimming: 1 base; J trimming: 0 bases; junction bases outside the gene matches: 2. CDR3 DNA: TGTGCCAGCTCACCACTGGGACAGCTGAACACTGAAGCTTTCTTT. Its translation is CASSPLGQLNTEAFF.

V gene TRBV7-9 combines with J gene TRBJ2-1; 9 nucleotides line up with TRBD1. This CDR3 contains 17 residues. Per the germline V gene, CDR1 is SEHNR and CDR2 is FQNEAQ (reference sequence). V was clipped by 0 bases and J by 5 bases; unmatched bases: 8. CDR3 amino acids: CASSLATGGFSHNEQFF. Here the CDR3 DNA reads TGTGCCAGCAGCTTAGCCACAGGGGGCTTTTCGCACAATGAGCAGTTCTTC.

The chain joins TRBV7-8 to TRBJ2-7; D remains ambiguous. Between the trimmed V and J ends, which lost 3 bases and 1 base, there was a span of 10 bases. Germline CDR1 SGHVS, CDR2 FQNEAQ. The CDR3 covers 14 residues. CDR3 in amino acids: CASSFRRNSYEQYF. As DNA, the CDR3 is TGTGCCAGCAGCTTCCGACGGAATTCCTACGAGCAGTACTTC. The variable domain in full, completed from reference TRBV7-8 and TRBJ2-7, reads GAGVSQSPRYKVAKRGQDVALRCDPISGHVSLFWYQQALGQGPEFLTYFQNEAQLDKSGLPSDRFFAERPEGSVSTLKIQRTQQEDSAVYLCASSFRRNSYEQYFGPGTRLTVT.

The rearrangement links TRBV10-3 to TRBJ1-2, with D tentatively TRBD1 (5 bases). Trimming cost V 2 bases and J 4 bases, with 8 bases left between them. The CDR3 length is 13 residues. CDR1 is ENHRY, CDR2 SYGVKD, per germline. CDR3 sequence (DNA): TGTGCCATCAGTGAGCCGGACATCTATGGCTACACCTTC. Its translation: CAISEPDIYGYTF.

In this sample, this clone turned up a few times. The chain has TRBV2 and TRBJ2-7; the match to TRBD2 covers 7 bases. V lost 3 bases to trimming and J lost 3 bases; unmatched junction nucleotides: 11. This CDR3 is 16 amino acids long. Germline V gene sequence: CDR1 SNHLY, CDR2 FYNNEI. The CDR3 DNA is TGTGCCAGCAGTGACCCTGGACTAGAGAGAAGCTACGAGCAGTACTTC. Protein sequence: CASSDPGLERSYEQYF.

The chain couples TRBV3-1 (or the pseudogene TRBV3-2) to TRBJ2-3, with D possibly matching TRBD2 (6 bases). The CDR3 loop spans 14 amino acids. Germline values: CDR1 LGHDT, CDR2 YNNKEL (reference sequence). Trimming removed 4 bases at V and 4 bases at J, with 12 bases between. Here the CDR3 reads CASSPLAGSDTQYF. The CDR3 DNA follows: TGTGCCAGCAGCCCACTAGCAGGCTCAGATACGCAGTATTTT.

The CDR3 nucleotides are TGCAGTGCTAGTTCGGCGGAGAGCACAGATACGCAGTATTTT. Translation: CSASSAESTDTQYF. The chain joins TRBV20-1 to TRBJ2-3; D remains unclear. Germline values: CDR1 DFQATT, CDR2 SNEGSKA (reference sequence). Between the trimmed V and J ends, which lost 3 bases and 0 bases, there was a span of 10 bases. The CDR3 consists of 14 residues.

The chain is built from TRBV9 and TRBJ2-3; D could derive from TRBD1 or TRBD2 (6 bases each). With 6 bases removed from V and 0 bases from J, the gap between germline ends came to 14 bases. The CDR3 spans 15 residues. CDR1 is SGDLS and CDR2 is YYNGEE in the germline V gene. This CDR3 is CASTRGAASTDTQYF. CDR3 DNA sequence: TGTGCCAGCACAAGGGGGGCAGCTAGCACAGATACGCAGTATTTT.

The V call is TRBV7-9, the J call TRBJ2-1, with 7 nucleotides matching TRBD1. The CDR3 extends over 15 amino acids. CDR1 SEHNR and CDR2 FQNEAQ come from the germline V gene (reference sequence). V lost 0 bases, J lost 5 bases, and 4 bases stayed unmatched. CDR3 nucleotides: TGTGCCAGCAGCTTAGCCAGGGACAGACACAATGAGCAGTTCTTC. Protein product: CASSLARDRHNEQFF.

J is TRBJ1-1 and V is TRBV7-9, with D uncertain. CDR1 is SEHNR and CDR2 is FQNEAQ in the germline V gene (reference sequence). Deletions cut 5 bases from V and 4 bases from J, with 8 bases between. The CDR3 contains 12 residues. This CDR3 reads CASSQQSTEAFF. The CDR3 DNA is TGTGCCAGCAGCCAACAATCCACTGAAGCTTTCTTT.

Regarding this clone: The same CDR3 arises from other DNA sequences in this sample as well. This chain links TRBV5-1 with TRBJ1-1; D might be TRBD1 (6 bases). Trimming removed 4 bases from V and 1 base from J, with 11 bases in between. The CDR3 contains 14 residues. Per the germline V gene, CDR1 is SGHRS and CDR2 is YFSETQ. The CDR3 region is CASSLGAGNTEAFF. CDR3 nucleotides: TGCGCCAGCAGCCTGGGGGCAGGGAACACTGAAGCTTTCTTT. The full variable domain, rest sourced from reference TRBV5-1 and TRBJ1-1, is KAGVTQTPRYLIKTRGQQVTLSCSPISGHRSVSWYQQTPGQGLQFLFEYFSETQRNKGNFPGRFSGRQFSNSRSEMNVSTLELGDSALYLCASSLGAGNTEAFFGQGTRLTVV.

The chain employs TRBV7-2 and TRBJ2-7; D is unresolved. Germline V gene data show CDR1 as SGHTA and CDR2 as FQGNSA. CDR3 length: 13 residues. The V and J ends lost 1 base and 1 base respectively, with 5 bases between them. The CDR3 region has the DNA TGTGCCAGCAGCTTAGGCATGTCCTACGAGCAGTACTTC. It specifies CASSLGMSYEQYF.